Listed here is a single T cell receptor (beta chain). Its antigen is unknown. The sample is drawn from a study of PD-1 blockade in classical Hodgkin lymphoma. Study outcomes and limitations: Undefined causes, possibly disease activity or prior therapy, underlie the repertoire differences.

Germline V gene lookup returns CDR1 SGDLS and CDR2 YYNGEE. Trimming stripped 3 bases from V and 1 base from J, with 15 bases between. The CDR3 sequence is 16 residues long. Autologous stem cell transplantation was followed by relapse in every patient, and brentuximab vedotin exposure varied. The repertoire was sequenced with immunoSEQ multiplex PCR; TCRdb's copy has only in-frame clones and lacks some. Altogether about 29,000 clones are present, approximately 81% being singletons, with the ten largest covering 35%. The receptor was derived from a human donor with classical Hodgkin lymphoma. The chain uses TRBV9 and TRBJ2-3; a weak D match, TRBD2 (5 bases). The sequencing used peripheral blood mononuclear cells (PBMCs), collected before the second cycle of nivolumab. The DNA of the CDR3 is TGTGCCAGCAGCGGCGGAGGCCGTCAGCGCACAGATACGCAGTATTTT. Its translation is CASSGGGRQRTDTQYF.